These 20 T cell receptor beta chains share one sample of origin, sequenced in a study of CD8 T cells in Susac syndrome. About 0.5 to 1 ug RNA was reverse transcribed with random hexamers. TCRdb re-called the immunoSEQ multiplex PCR reads with MiXCR, one entry per CDR3 protein. The table records 200,000 to 300,000 distinct CDR3 sequences, almost 97% of them present only once. Sequencing input: CD4+ T cells from PBMCs. The receptors derive from a human donor with Susac syndrome.

CDR3 in amino acids: CASGGGTFYEQYF. CDR3 coding DNA: TGTGCCTCCGGTGGGGGGACATTCTACGAGCAGTACTTC. This chain connects TRBV30 to TRBJ2-7; D is possibly TRBD1 or TRBD2 (6 bases each). The CDR3 has 13 amino acids. The V gene lost 7 bases and the J gene lost 3 bases, with 16 bases spanning the gap. Germline assignment: CDR1 GTSNPN and CDR2 SVGIG (reference sequence).

V is TRBV24-1 and J is TRBJ2-6, with 10 bases matching TRBD1. The CDR3 runs 18 residues. Germline V gene data show CDR1 as KGHDR and CDR2 as SFDVKD. V shed 2 bases and J 0 bases; nucleotides not matched to a gene: 3. CDR3 nucleotide sequence: TGTGCCACCAGTGATTGGGGACAGGGGACCTCTGGGGCCAACGTCCTGACTTTC. Translated: CATSDWGQGTSGANVLTF.

Remarks on this clonotype: An end of the junction does not agree with germline; a read error may underlie this. V is TRBV20-1 and J is TRBJ2-3; D gene unclear. Germline values: CDR1 DFQATT, CDR2 SNEGSKA (reference sequence). The CDR3 spans 10 residues. The CDR3 sequence: CSARLDTHYF. Written as DNA, the CDR3 is TGCAGTGCTAGACTAGATACGCATTATTTT.

J is TRBJ1-2 and V is TRBV25-1; no definite D call. Germline V lookup: CDR1 MGHDK, CDR2 SYGVNS. This CDR3 spans 15 amino acids. Trimming left V 4 bases short and J 6 bases short, with 18 bases between. This CDR3 is CASSAVDTPRDGYTF. The CDR3 DNA is TGTGCCAGCAGTGCAGTTGACACTCCTAGGGATGGCTACACCTTC.

This rearrangement joins TRBV12-3 or TRBV12-4 to TRBJ1-2; 9 bases fit TRBD1. V lost 4 bases and J lost 4; bases outside the gene matches: 1. This CDR3 is built from 13 residues. Here the CDR3 reads CASSSTGGYGYTF. The CDR3 DNA reads as TGTGCCAGCAGTTCGACAGGGGGCTATGGCTACACCTTC.

The V and J genes are TRBV30 and TRBJ1-2; TRBD1 might be the D (5 bases). Trimming took 4 bases from V and 4 from J, leaving 16 bases between them. The CDR3 runs to 14 residues. Germline V gene data show CDR1 as GTSNPN and CDR2 as SVGIG (reference sequence). Here the CDR3 reads CAWTQRTGSYGYTF. In nucleotides, the CDR3 is TGTGCCTGGACCCAAAGAACAGGTTCCTATGGCTACACCTTC.

V and J are TRBV30 and TRBJ2-1; 9 nucleotides align to TRBD2. The V gene's germline CDR1 is GTSNPN and CDR2 SVGIG (reference sequence). This CDR3 comprises 16 residues. The junction had 6 bases not matched to a gene; V was cut back by 1 base and J by 2 bases. The CDR3 reads CAWSALAGRTYNEQFF. CDR3 in DNA: TGTGCCTGGAGTGCCCTAGCGGGAAGAACCTACAATGAGCAGTTCTTC.

This chain links TRBV6-6 with TRBJ2-7; D not resolved. This CDR3 contains 12 residues. The germline CDR1 and CDR2 sequences are MNHNY and SVGAGI (reference sequence). V was trimmed by 0 bases and J by 3 bases, leaving 3 bases between them. As DNA, the CDR3 is TGTGCCAGCAGTTACTCCTACTACGAGCAGTACTTC. Translating it yields CASSYSYYEQYF.

The CDR3 protein is CASSVRHRTSGYNEQFF. The CDR3 DNA sequence: TGTGCCAGCAGCGTACGACACAGGACTAGCGGATACAATGAGCAGTTCTTC. V usage is TRBV9 and J usage is TRBJ2-1; 10 nucleotides match TRBD2. The CDR3 totals 17 residues. CDR1 is SGDLS, CDR2 YYNGEE, per germline. J gave up 4 bases and V 1 base, and 8 bases lay outside the gene matches.

The chain has TRBV20-1 and TRBJ2-2; 14 nucleotides match TRBD2. Looked up from germline, CDR1 is DFQATT and CDR2 is SNEGSKA (reference sequence). The CDR3 loop spans 17 amino acids. V trimming: 1 base; J trimming: 4 bases; junction bases outside the gene matches: 5. Here the CDR3 reads CSARGGTSGSSTGELFF. The CDR3 DNA follows: TGCAGTGCTAGAGGAGGGACTAGCGGGAGCAGCACCGGGGAGCTGTTTTTT.

The rearrangement links TRBV24-1 to TRBJ2-3; no firm D call. V was trimmed by 4 bases and J by 6 bases, leaving 10 bases between them. The CDR3 is 13 amino acids. Germline values: CDR1 KGHDR, CDR2 SFDVKD. This chain's CDR3 is CATSDQALDTQYF. The CDR3 DNA reads as TGTGCCACCAGTGACCAGGCTCTGGATACGCAGTATTTT.

V gene TRBV5-1 combines with J gene TRBJ1-2; the D is unclear. V gave up 0 bases and J gave up 0 bases, with 6 bases separating them. Germline assignment: CDR1 SGHRS and CDR2 YFSETQ. CDR3 size: 14 residues. The CDR3 spells CASSLVEANYGYTF. The CDR3 DNA sequence: TGCGCCAGCAGCTTGGTCGAGGCTAACTATGGCTACACCTTC.

The chain employs TRBV20-1 and TRBJ2-7; D is possibly TRBD1 (6 bases). The germline CDR1 and CDR2 sequences are DFQATT and SNEGSKA (reference sequence). Trimming removed 0 bases at V and 2 bases at J, with 11 bases between. The CDR3 is 14 amino acids. The CDR3 region has the DNA TGCAGTGCTAGAGATCATAGGGGGACCTACGAGCAGTACTTC. Translation gives CSARDHRGTYEQYF.

The V gene is TRBV15, the J gene TRBJ2-5, with D maybe TRBD1 (5 bases). The CDR3 loop spans 16 amino acids. V lost 0 bases, J lost 0 bases, and 11 bases lay in between. Per the germline V gene, CDR1 is LNHNV and CDR2 is YYDKDF (reference sequence). DNA for the CDR3: TGTGCCACCAGCAGAGATCCCGCAGGGTACCAAGAGACCCAGTACTTC. As protein: CATSRDPAGYQETQYF. Together with reference TRBV15 and TRBJ2-5, the CDR3 gives the full variable domain: DAMVIQNPRYQVTQFGKPVTLSCSQTLNHNVMYWYQQKSSQAPKLLFHYYDKDFNNEADTPDNFQSRRPNTSFCFLDIRSPGLGDTAMYLCATSRDPAGYQETQYFGPGTRLLVL.

The J gene is TRBJ2-7, the V gene TRBV6-5; D is undetermined. Germline V gene sequence: CDR1 MNHEY, CDR2 SVGAGI. The CDR3 loop spans 14 amino acids. V lost 0 bases and J lost 4, with 10 bases in between. The CDR3 spells CASSYSFQRYEQYF. The CDR3 nucleotides read TGTGCCAGCAGTTACTCTTTCCAGAGGTACGAGCAGTACTTC.

The CDR3 region has the DNA TGCAGCGTTGAGAGACGGCTAGCTAACTATGGCTACACCTTC. Translation: CSVERRLANYGYTF. This chain links TRBV29-1 with TRBJ1-2, with D unresolved. This CDR3 comprises 14 residues. CDR1 is SQVTM, CDR2 ANQGSEA, per germline. Trimming took 3 bases from V and 0 from J, leaving 11 bases between them.

The chain has TRBV5-1 and TRBJ2-5, with unresolved D. CDR1 and CDR2 (germline): SGHRS, YFSETQ. Deletions cut 4 bases from V and 3 bases from J, with 10 bases between. The CDR3 length is 13 residues. The CDR3 sequence is CASSGVSEETQYF. CDR3 nucleotide sequence: TGCGCCAGCAGCGGGGTTTCTGAAGAGACCCAGTACTTC.

The rearrangement uses TRBV29-1 and TRBJ2-3; no clear D. Germline loops: CDR1 SQVTM, CDR2 ANQGSEA. Trimming removed 3 bases from V and 0 bases from J, with 13 bases in between. CDR3 length: 15 amino acids. The CDR3 nucleotides are TGCAGCGTTGAGGACGTGGCTACTAGCACAGATACGCAGTATTTT. This gives the protein CSVEDVATSTDTQYF.

This sequence joins TRBV2 and TRBJ2-7, with a possible D match to TRBD2 (6 bases). The CDR3 covers 13 residues. The ends were cut back, 10 bases at V and 3 bases at J, with 16 bases in the middle. Germline V CDR1 and CDR2: SNHLY, FYNNEI. CDR3 protein: CATKTRGLYEQYF. The CDR3 DNA sequence: TGTGCCACTAAGACGAGGGGACTCTACGAGCAGTACTTC.

The rearrangement links TRBV20-1 to TRBJ1-3; TRBD1 is a possible D gene (5 bases). The CDR3 sequence is 12 residues long. Germline CDR1 and CDR2: DFQATT and SNEGSKA (reference sequence). V lost 6 bases and J 2 bases, leaving 8 bases between the germline ends. CDR3 protein: CSAPDTGNTIYF. Written as DNA, the CDR3 is TGCAGTGCCCCGGACACTGGAAACACCATATATTTT.